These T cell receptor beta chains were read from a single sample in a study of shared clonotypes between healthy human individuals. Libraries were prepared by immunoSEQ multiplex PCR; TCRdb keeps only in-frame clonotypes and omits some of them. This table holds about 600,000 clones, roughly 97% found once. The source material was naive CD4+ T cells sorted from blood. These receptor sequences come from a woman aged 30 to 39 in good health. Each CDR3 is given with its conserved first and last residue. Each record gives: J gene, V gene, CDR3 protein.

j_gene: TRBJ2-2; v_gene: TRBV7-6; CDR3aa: CASSHYSNRNTGELFF
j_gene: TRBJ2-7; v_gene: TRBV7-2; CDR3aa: CASSLGMAVTYEQYF
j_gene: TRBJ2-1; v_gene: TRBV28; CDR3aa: CASSLSVGGTSENEQFF
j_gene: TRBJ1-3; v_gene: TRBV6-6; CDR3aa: CASRPAGSSGNTIYF
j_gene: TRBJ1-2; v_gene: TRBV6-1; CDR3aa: CASSEVAGNYGYTF
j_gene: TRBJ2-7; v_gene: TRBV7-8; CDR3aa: CASSLPRWREVGEQYF
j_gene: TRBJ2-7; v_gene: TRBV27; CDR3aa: CASSLSLYTGSIF
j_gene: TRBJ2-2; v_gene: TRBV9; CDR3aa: CASSVLAGGQTGELFF
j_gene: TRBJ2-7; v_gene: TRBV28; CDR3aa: CAGGDRQGYEQYF
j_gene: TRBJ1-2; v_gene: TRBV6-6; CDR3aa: CASSYSVSGGYTF
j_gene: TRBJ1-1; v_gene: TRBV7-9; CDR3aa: CASSLVLTEAFF
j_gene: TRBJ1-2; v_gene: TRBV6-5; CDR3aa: CASSKDRDYGYTF
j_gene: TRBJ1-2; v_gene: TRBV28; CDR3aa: CASSLSWGTGGYGYTF
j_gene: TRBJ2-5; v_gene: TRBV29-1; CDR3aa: CSVDHLQETQYF
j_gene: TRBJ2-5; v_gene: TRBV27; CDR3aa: CASSRPGRGPQETQYF
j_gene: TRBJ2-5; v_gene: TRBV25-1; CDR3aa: CASRLRDRGFEETQYF
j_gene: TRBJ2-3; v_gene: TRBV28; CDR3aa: CASSPGLAGANTQYF
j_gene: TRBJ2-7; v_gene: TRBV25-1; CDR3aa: CATTTGNLYEQYF
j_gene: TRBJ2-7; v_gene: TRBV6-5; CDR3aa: CASSYHGENYEQYF
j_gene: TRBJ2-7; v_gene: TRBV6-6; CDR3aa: CASSLDTGGEGEQYF
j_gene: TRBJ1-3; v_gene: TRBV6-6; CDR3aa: CASRDTRNSGNTIYF
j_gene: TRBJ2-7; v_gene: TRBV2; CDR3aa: CASSRLTGTSGSHAYEQYF
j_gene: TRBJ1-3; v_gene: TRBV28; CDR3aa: CASCRNQFSGNTIYF
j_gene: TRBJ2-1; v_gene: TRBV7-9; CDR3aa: CASSPRGPTVDEQFF
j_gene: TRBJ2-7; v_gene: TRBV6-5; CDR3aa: CASSYELGGVSYEQYF
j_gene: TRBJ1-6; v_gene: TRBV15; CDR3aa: CATSRGRENSPLHF
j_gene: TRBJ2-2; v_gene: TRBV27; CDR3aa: CASSLFTTGELFF
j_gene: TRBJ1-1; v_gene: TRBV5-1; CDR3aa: CASSLAVYTEAFF